This TCR beta chain comes out of a study of T-cell memory formation after mild COVID-19. The J segment lost 4 bases and the V segment lost 1 base, leaving 5 bases of the junction unmatched. The CDR3 contains 15 residues. Germline assignment: CDR1 LGHDT and CDR2 YNNKEL (reference sequence). Findings and caveats of the study: Pre-infection memory held some responding clones, suggesting pre-existing cross-reactive T cells responded. SARS-CoV-2 specificity was not confirmed for second-wave clones peaking on day 37. Clones that contracted clustered mainly in CM and EM if CD4+ and in EMRA if CD8+.

TCRdb reanalysed the 5' RACE reads using MiXCR and keeps one entry per CDR3 protein. The table records some 250,000 distinct CDR3 sequences, roughly 9.4% of them present only once. A word on this clonotype: Its specificity is unknown.

The clonotype was recovered from a young man who had mild COVID-19 (a few samples of this study predate the infection). Cell type and time point are not known. The sequenced material came from PBMCs or a T cell subset sorted from them (not recorded which). The genes are TRBV3-1 and TRBJ1-2; 8 bases agree with TRBD1. CDR3: CASSQGLQGAYGYTF. The CDR3 DNA reads TGTGCCAGCAGCCAAGGGCTCCAGGGGGCCTATGGCTACACCTTC.